The TCR beta chain under discussion was sequenced for a study of regulatory T cells in long-lasting Graves disease. Arm-PCR of CDR3 regions and iRepertoire HTBI primers were the basis on which TCR beta libraries were built. TCRdb called the multiplex PCR reads again in MiXCR, with one record for every CDR3 protein. The data contain about 290,000 distinct CDR3 sequences, under 25% of them singletons. This clonotype was detected many times. The CDR3 covers 18 residues. Germline V gives CDR1 MNHEY, CDR2 SVGAGI. V was pared by 0 bases and J by 0 bases, with 18 bases between. As to time point: persistent/refractory GD, antithyroid drugs over 5 years with positive TRAb. PBMC RNA served as the TCR library source.

The chain joins TRBV6-5 to TRBJ2-7; the D is unclear. The sequencing used peripheral blood mononuclear cells (PBMCs), collected when the disease was refractory, from a patient treated with antithyroid drugs. This receptor was obtained from a female donor with Graves disease. The CDR3 protein is CASSYSIPDLRSSYEQYF. CDR3 nucleotide sequence: TGTGCCAGCAGTTACTCGATCCCAGACTTGAGGAGCTCCTACGAGCAGTACTTC.